These 9 T cell receptor beta chains came from one sample sequenced in a study of spatial heterogeneity in lung cancer. Time point: blood at routine non-recurrence follow-up after resection. TCRdb reprocessed the 5' RACE reads via MiXCR and lists one record per CDR3 protein. This sample has about 47,000 distinct CDR3 sequences, with about an eighth found just once. The starting material was PBMCs, obtained at follow-up. The receptors were gathered from a male donor with early-stage non-small cell lung cancer.

The J gene is TRBJ2-3, the V gene TRBV7-8, with D possibly called TRBD1 or TRBD2 (5 bases each). Between the trimmed V and J ends, which lost 5 bases and 5 bases, there was a span of 5 bases. CDR3 length equals 11 residues. In germline, CDR1 is SGHVS, CDR2 FQNEAQ. CDR3 nucleotides: TGTGCCAGCAGCGGGGGAGATACGCAGTATTTT. It specifies CASSGGDTQYF.

In this sample, this clonotype turned up many times. The V call is TRBV30, the J call TRBJ2-5; TRBD2 matches at 8 bases. There are 14 residues in the CDR3. Germline-derived CDR1 and CDR2 are GTSNPN and SVGIG (reference sequence). Trimming at V came to 5 bases and at J to 5 bases, leaving 10 bases not matched to a gene. The CDR3 region has the DNA TGTGCCTGGGGTCCTGGACTAGCTGTTGAGACCCAGTACTTC. As protein: CAWGPGLAVETQYF.

The J gene is TRBJ2-7, the V gene TRBV5-1; D is perhaps TRBD1 or TRBD2 (5 bases each). With 4 bases removed from V and 5 bases from J, the gap between germline ends came to 19 bases. From germline, CDR1 is SGHRS and CDR2 YFSETQ. The CDR3 length is 15 residues. CDR3 DNA sequence: TGCGCCAGCAGCCCAGCGGAGACTCGGGGCGACGAGCAGTACTTC. Residues: CASSPAETRGDEQYF.

This clonotype was seen ten or more times. The chain carries TRBV6-1 and TRBJ2-3; TRBD1 agrees at 9 bases. Trimming removed 4 bases from V and 4 bases from J; junction bases left unmatched: 6. CDR3 length: 15 amino acids. Germline CDR1 is MNHNS and CDR2 is SASEGT. This CDR3 reads CASSGGTGIPDTQYF. The CDR3 DNA sequence: TGTGCCAGCAGTGGCGGGACAGGGATCCCAGATACGCAGTATTTT.

This clonotype appeared many times. The chain combines TRBV20-1 with TRBJ1-5; D is ambiguous. CDR3 length: 13 residues. CDR1 DFQATT and CDR2 SNEGSKA come from the germline V gene (reference sequence). The V end lost 7 bases, the J end lost 6 bases, and 16 bases lay between the germline ends. The chain's CDR3 is CSVSGVMFQPQHF. The CDR3 DNA reads TGCAGTGTCTCCGGCGTTATGTTTCAGCCCCAGCATTTT.

This clonotype was seen repeatedly, ten times or more. The chain joins TRBV18 to TRBJ2-7; D perhaps matches TRBD2 (5 bases). This CDR3 is 14 amino acids long. Germline V CDR1 and CDR2: KGHSH, LQKENI. The V gene lost 2 bases and the J gene lost 0 bases, with 8 bases spanning the gap. CDR3 protein: CASSPGSSSYEQYF. The CDR3 DNA reads as TGTGCCAGCTCACCAGGGAGTTCCTCCTACGAGCAGTACTTC.

This clonotype was seen more than once but under ten times. The J gene is TRBJ2-5, the V gene TRBV6-4, with 8 nucleotides matching TRBD2. CDR1 MRHNA and CDR2 SNTAGT come from the germline V gene. The CDR3 runs 13 residues. V lost 10 bases, J lost 4 bases, and 8 bases stayed unmatched. Here the CDR3 reads CATSAGEGETQYF. For the CDR3, the DNA is TGTGCCACATCAGCGGGAGAGGGAGAGACCCAGTACTTC.

Only a few counts were recorded for this clonotype. The gene calls are TRBV5-1 and TRBJ1-1, with 9 bases lining up with TRBD1. The CDR3 contains 15 residues. Germline V CDR1 and CDR2: SGHRS, YFSETQ. The V gene end was trimmed by 4 bases and the J gene end by 6 bases; junction bases not matched to a gene: 10. The CDR3 coding sequence is TGCGCCAGCAGCCTCACCCCCGGACAGGGGTCTGAAGCTTTCTTT. The encoded protein is CASSLTPGQGSEAFF.

This clonotype was seen only a few times. V gene TRBV20-1 combines with J gene TRBJ2-3; TRBD2 matches at 7 bases. CDR3 length: 18 amino acids. The trim removed 0 bases at V and 3 bases at J, leaving 15 bases unmatched. Looked up from germline, CDR1 is DFQATT and CDR2 is SNEGSKA (reference sequence). As DNA, the CDR3 is TGCAGTGCTAGAGACTATACCCCCGGCGGGAGACGGACAGATACGCAGTATTTT. Its translation: CSARDYTPGGRRTDTQYF.